A single sample gave rise to the 30 T cell receptor beta chains below, sequenced in a study of control samples from healthy donors and cancer patients. Assay used: immunoSEQ multiplex PCR; TCRdb lists only in-frame clones, some missing. The sample holds around 140,000 clones, about 90% seen once. The specimen was PBMCs. All receptors derive from a middle-aged man with head and neck cancer.

J is TRBJ1-2 and V is TRBV4-1; D remains ambiguous. Trimming took 3 bases from V and 4 from J, leaving 18 bases between them. This CDR3 region has 16 residues. CDR1 MGHRA and CDR2 YSYEKL come from the germline V gene. The CDR3 bases are TGCGCCAGCAGCCAGAGCGATGAAGGTCCGACCTATGGCTACACCTTC. Amino acids: CASSQSDEGPTYGYTF.

This clone was recorded only once. The gene calls are TRBV6-1 and TRBJ2-7, with 11 bases matching TRBD2. V lost 4 bases and J lost 5; bases outside the gene matches: 10. The CDR3 spans 16 residues. The germline CDR1 and CDR2 sequences are MNHNS and SASEGT. The CDR3 DNA reads as TGTGCCAGCAGTGCTTTAGCGGGAGGGCCTTTAAACGAGCAGTACTTC. Translation: CASSALAGGPLNEQYF.

This clone was seen once. The rearrangement uses TRBV3-1 (or the pseudogene TRBV3-2) and TRBJ2-7; perhaps TRBD1 as D (6 bases). Trimming stripped 4 bases from V and 4 bases from J, with 23 bases between. Germline values: CDR1 LGHDT, CDR2 YNNKEL (reference sequence). This CDR3 contains 17 residues. In nucleotides, the CDR3 is TGTGCCAGCAGCCCTGGAACTTGGACAGAGGCCGGTTACGAGCAGTACTTC. It encodes CASSPGTWTEAGYEQYF.

The chain carries TRBV28 and TRBJ2-7, with TRBD2 as a possible D gene (6 bases). V shed 3 bases and J shed 4 bases, with 13 bases lying between them. The germline V gene encodes CDR1 MDHEN and CDR2 SYDVKM. This CDR3 region has 14 residues. The CDR3 protein is CASSFAGGRYEQYF. The DNA of the CDR3 is TGTGCCAGCAGTTTCGCCGGGGGACGTTACGAGCAGTACTTC.

This chain connects TRBV27 to TRBJ2-4, with 8 bases that match TRBD1. With 4 bases clipped from V and 3 bases from J, the junction kept 8 bases outside the gene matches. The CDR3 is made up of 16 amino acids. Germline V gives CDR1 MNHEY, CDR2 SMNVEV (reference sequence). CDR3 region: CASSSQGAGVKNIQYF. In nucleotides, the CDR3 is TGTGCCAGCAGTTCGCAGGGGGCTGGGGTCAAAAACATTCAGTACTTC.

The sample holds a few counts of this clone. The chain carries TRBV11-2 and TRBJ1-5; 7 bases map to TRBD1. The CDR3 sequence is 14 residues long. From germline, CDR1 is SGHAT and CDR2 FQNNGV. V shed 5 bases and J 7 bases; nucleotides not matched to a gene: 8. In DNA form, the CDR3 reads TGTGCCAGCAGCCAGGGGGGGAACAGACAGCCCCAGCATTTT. Its protein product is CASSQGGNRQPQHF. Full variable domain (outside the CDR3, taken from reference TRBV11-2 and TRBJ1-5): EAGVAQSPRYKIIEKRQSVAFWCNPISGHATLYWYQQILGQGPKLLIQFQNNGVVDDSQLPKDRFSAERLKGVDSTLKIQPAKLEDSAVYLCASSQGGNRQPQHFGDGTRLSIL.

The chain has TRBV5-5 and TRBJ1-5; possible D gene TRBD1, 5 bases. The V gene's germline CDR1 is SGHKS and CDR2 YYEKEE (reference sequence). The germline V and J ends were trimmed by 5 bases and 7 bases, with 22 bases remaining between them. There are 16 residues in the CDR3. Here the CDR3 reads CASSPRAPEWGQPQHF. CDR3 DNA: TGTGCCAGCAGTCCCCGGGCTCCGGAGTGGGGCCAGCCCCAGCATTTT.

V is TRBV5-1 and J is TRBJ2-3; D gene uncertain. CDR1 and CDR2 (germline): SGHRS, YFSETQ. The CDR3 spans 15 residues. This chain's CDR3 is CASDPLGTSTDTQYF. In DNA form, the CDR3 reads TGCGCGAGCGACCCACTGGGTACTAGCACAGATACGCAGTATTTT.

The chain is built from TRBV24-1 and TRBJ2-1, with D uncertain. Deletions cut 4 bases from V and 7 bases from J, with 10 bases between. This CDR3 is built from 13 residues. The germline CDR1 and CDR2 sequences are KGHDR and SFDVKD. As DNA, the CDR3 is TGTGCCACCAGTGAAGGGTCGTGGAATGAGCAGTTCTTC. This encodes CATSEGSWNEQFF.

The chain has TRBV27 and TRBJ1-2, with a possible D match to TRBD1 (6 bases). CDR1 and CDR2 (germline): MNHEY, SMNVEV (reference sequence). The V gene lost 3 bases and the J gene lost 6 bases, with 14 bases spanning the gap. CDR3 length: 14 residues. CDR3 sequence reads: CASSFFLAGDGYTF. The CDR3 DNA sequence: TGTGCCAGCAGTTTTTTCCTGGCAGGGGATGGCTACACCTTC.

The chain recombines TRBV5-1 with TRBJ2-2; D call uncertain. V gave up 3 bases and J gave up 5 bases, with 2 bases separating them. Germline assignment: CDR1 SGHRS and CDR2 YFSETQ. The CDR3 consists of 11 residues. The DNA of the CDR3 is TGCGCCAGCAGCTATACCGGGGAGCTGTTTTTT. This encodes CASSYTGELFF. Together with reference TRBV5-1 and TRBJ2-2, the CDR3 gives the full variable domain: KAGVTQTPRYLIKTRGQQVTLSCSPISGHRSVSWYQQTPGQGLQFLFEYFSETQRNKGNFPGRFSGRQFSNSRSEMNVSTLELGDSALYLCASSYTGELFFGEGSRLTVL.

The rearrangement links TRBV4-2 to TRBJ2-1; possibly TRBD1 for D (6 bases). The CDR3 has 15 amino acids. V lost 0 bases, J lost 10 bases, and 16 bases lay in between. CDR1 and CDR2 from the germline V gene are LGHNA and YNFKEQ. The CDR3 DNA reads TGTGCCAGCAGCCAAGAATACGGTACTAGGGGGGAGCAGTTCTTC. The encoded protein is CASSQEYGTRGEQFF.

This rearrangement joins TRBV9 to TRBJ2-5, with D tentatively TRBD2 (7 bases). The V and J ends lost 6 bases and 2 bases respectively, with 17 bases between them. The germline V gene encodes CDR1 SGDLS and CDR2 YYNGEE. There are 15 residues in the CDR3. The CDR3 spells CASTGLGGTQETQYF. CDR3 sequence (DNA): TGTGCCAGCACCGGCCTGGGGGGGACACAAGAGACCCAGTACTTC.

The V call is TRBV11-2, the J call TRBJ2-1; 10 bases agree with TRBD1. V was clipped by 3 bases and J by 9 bases; unmatched bases: 14. The CDR3 sequence is 17 residues long. Germline-derived CDR1 and CDR2 are SGHAT and FQNNGV. Here the CDR3 reads CASSLRWTGGGPSEQFF. The CDR3 DNA reads as TGTGCCAGCAGCTTGCGCTGGACAGGGGGAGGTCCGTCTGAGCAGTTCTTC.

This clone was picked up one time. V and J are TRBV6-5 and TRBJ1-2, with a possible D match to TRBD1 (5 bases). The CDR3 has 14 amino acids. Germline V gene data show CDR1 as MNHEY and CDR2 as SVGAGI. Deletions cut 7 bases from V and 8 bases from J, with 20 bases between. The CDR3 DNA reads TGTGCCAGCACCTCCGGCAGGGTGACGTGGGGCTACACCTTC. Its protein product is CASTSGRVTWGYTF.

This chain connects TRBV27 to TRBJ1-1, with TRBD1 as a possible D gene (6 bases). V was trimmed by 7 bases and J by 1 base, leaving 10 bases between them. Germline CDR1 and CDR2: MNHEY and SMNVEV (reference sequence). The CDR3 is 13 amino acids. The CDR3, as DNA: TGTGCCAGCAAAGGACAGCAGAACACTGAAGCTTTCTTT. It codes for CASKGQQNTEAFF.

The gene calls are TRBV6-2 or TRBV6-3 and TRBJ1-1; D call uncertain. CDR1 is MNHEY, CDR2 SVGEGT, per germline. The CDR3 covers 13 residues. Trimming left V 5 bases short and J 4 bases short, with 11 bases between. CDR3 DNA sequence: TGTGCCAGCAGTAGGGAAGGTTTCACTGAAGCTTTCTTT. Translating gives CASSREGFTEAFF.

The CDR3 sequence is CASSVTTGTSGRDNEQFF. CDR3 sequence (DNA): TGCGCCAGCAGTGTTACGACCGGGACTAGCGGGAGGGACAATGAGCAGTTCTTC. The chain recombines TRBV10-1 with TRBJ2-1; 16 bases match TRBD2. This CDR3 contains 18 residues. Trimming cost V 4 bases and J 5 bases; bases outside gene matches: 8. Germline V gives CDR1 WNHNN, CDR2 SYGVQD (reference sequence).

The V and J genes are TRBV28 and TRBJ2-2; tentative D call: TRBD2 (7 bases). The V gene lost 2 bases and the J gene lost 3 bases, with 10 bases spanning the gap. The CDR3 extends over 15 amino acids. The germline gives CDR1 MDHEN, CDR2 SYDVKM. The CDR3 DNA reads TGTGCCAGCAGTTTAGGGGGGGCGGACACCGGGGAGCTGTTTTTT. Translation: CASSLGGADTGELFF.

The rearrangement joins TRBV23-1 to TRBJ1-2, with D possibly matching TRBD1 (5 bases). TRBV23-1 is noted as an ORF with a role that remains uncertain. The CDR3 consists of 12 residues. Trimming stripped 3 bases from V and 8 bases from J, with 10 bases between. The CDR3 sequence: CASSHPGTGYTF. The CDR3 nucleotides read TGCGCCAGCAGTCATCCAGGGACCGGCTACACCTTC.

V and J are TRBV18 and TRBJ2-2; 7 bases line up with TRBD1. The trim removed 5 bases at V and 7 bases at J, leaving 4 bases unmatched. From germline, CDR1 is KGHSH and CDR2 LQKENI. CDR3 length: 13 amino acids. In DNA form, the CDR3 reads TGTGCCAGCTCATCACGGGACAGCGGGGAGCTGTTTTTT. Its protein is CASSSRDSGELFF.

The chain is built from TRBV18 and TRBJ1-1, with no clear D. Germline-derived CDR1 and CDR2 are KGHSH and LQKENI. The CDR3 totals 16 residues. The V gene lost 4 bases and the J gene lost 11 bases, with 26 bases spanning the gap. CDR3 coding DNA: TGTGCCAGCTCACTGAACTTGGGTGACGGGTCTTTTGATGCTTTCTTT. This translates into CASSLNLGDGSFDAFF.

The rearrangement joins TRBV27 to TRBJ2-1, with 7 bases that match TRBD1. Germline V lookup: CDR1 MNHEY, CDR2 SMNVEV (reference sequence). This CDR3 region has 15 residues. Losses at the gene ends were 5 bases for V and 8 bases for J; bases not matched to a gene: 12. This CDR3 is CASSLRQGPGDEQFF. DNA of the CDR3: TGTGCCAGCAGTCTCCGACAGGGTCCTGGAGATGAGCAGTTCTTC.

V gene TRBV7-9 combines with J gene TRBJ1-4; unclear D gene. The CDR3 consists of 16 residues. The V end lost 6 bases, the J end lost 5 bases, and 19 bases lay between the germline ends. CDR1 and CDR2 (germline): SEHNR, FQNEAQ (reference sequence). The CDR3 here is CASSIAPESPNEKLFF. The CDR3 DNA reads TGTGCCAGCAGTATAGCCCCCGAGTCACCGAATGAAAAACTGTTTTTT.

In this sample, this clone turned up a few times. The chain combines TRBV5-1 with TRBJ2-1; D uncertain. The CDR3 has 14 residues. V was cut by 1 base and J by 4 bases, with 9 bases left in between. CDR1 SGHRS and CDR2 YFSETQ come from the germline V gene. The CDR3 DNA sequence: TGCGCCAGCAGCTTGCCGGACGCTTACAATGAGCAGTTCTTC. This encodes CASSLPDAYNEQFF.

Of note for this clone: The junction departs from the called germline gene at one end, perhaps through a read error. The V and J genes are TRBV6-5 and TRBJ1-1; D might be TRBD1 (5 bases). Germline loops: CDR1 MNHEY, CDR2 SVGAGI. CDR3 size: 14 residues. The CDR3 loop reads CASSYGRGRVEVFF. The CDR3 DNA reads TGTGCCAGCAGTTACGGTCGGGGCAGGGTTGAAGTGTTCTTC.

CDR3 residues: CASSLAWPLFGDQETQYF. The DNA for the CDR3 is TGTGCCAGCAGCTTAGCGTGGCCCCTCTTTGGGGACCAAGAGACCCAGTACTTC. The V and J genes are TRBV11-1 and TRBJ2-5, with unresolved D. The germline CDR1 and CDR2 sequences are SGHAT and FQDESV (reference sequence). This CDR3 contains 18 residues. Between the trimmed V and J ends, which lost 0 bases and 0 bases, there was a span of 17 bases.

This chain uses TRBV27 with TRBJ2-1, with D tentatively TRBD2 (6 bases). Germline CDR1 reads MNHEY; CDR2 reads SMNVEV (reference sequence). The germline V and J ends were trimmed by 5 bases and 10 bases, with 15 bases remaining between them. The CDR3 spans 13 residues. The CDR3 reads CASSPRLGEEQFF. The CDR3 region has the DNA TGTGCCAGCAGTCCTAGACTAGGTGAGGAGCAGTTCTTC.

The rearrangement links TRBV14 to TRBJ1-2; possibly TRBD1 for D (5 bases). Between the trimmed V and J ends, which lost 5 bases and 2 bases, there was a span of 9 bases. CDR1 and CDR2 from the germline V gene are SGHDN and FVKESK. The CDR3 spans 13 residues. CDR3 loop: CASSSTANYGYTF. In DNA form, the CDR3 reads TGTGCCAGCAGCTCGACAGCAAACTATGGCTACACCTTC.

The chain recombines TRBV5-1 with TRBJ2-1; maybe TRBD1 (6 bases). This CDR3 spans 14 amino acids. The germline V and J ends were trimmed by 2 bases and 8 bases, with 14 bases remaining between them. The germline CDR1 and CDR2 sequences are SGHRS and YFSETQ. CDR3 DNA: TGCGCCAGCAGCTTCGGACAGCCCATGGATGAGCAGTTCTTC. Translating gives CASSFGQPMDEQFF.